Listed below are T cell receptor beta chains from one sample, sequenced in a study of blood T cell repertoires in COVID-19. Only in-frame clones appear in the TCRdb table, and some are missing; sequencing was by immunoSEQ multiplex PCR. The sample consists of more than 80,000 clones, about 90% of them appearing once. The source material was peripheral blood. The source of these receptors is a man aged 18 to 30 with COVID-19, enrolled during active disease. Each CDR3 is given with its conserved first and last residue. A D gene is named only where the DNA matches it firmly. Expanded clones get a size class; other rows say once, few or many, or leave the size out.

once TRBJ1-1 TRBV12-3/TRBV12-4 . CASSLGAVAFF TGTGCCAGCAGTTTGGGGGCTGTAGCTTTCTTT
. TRBJ2-5 TRBV4-1 . CASSQDGLFQETQYF TGCGCCAGCAGCCAAGACGGACTATTTCAAGAGACCCAGTACTTC
. TRBJ2-2 TRBV27 . CASRFPGTGELFF TGTGCCAGCAGATTCCCCGGGACCGGGGAGCTGTTTTTT
. TRBJ1-2 TRBV11-2 . CASSLKAATGTGYTF TGTGCCAGCAGCTTAAAAGCTGCGACAGGTACTGGCTACACCTTC
. TRBJ1-1 TRBV14 TRBD1 CASSQWAQGAETEAFF TGTGCCAGCAGCCAATGGGCCCAGGGGGCAGAGACTGAAGCTTTCTTT
once TRBJ2-7 TRBV11-2 TRBD2 CASSLASGGFYEQYF TGTGCCAGCAGCTTAGCTTCGGGGGGATTCTACGAGCAGTACTTC
. TRBJ1-3 TRBV6-1 . CASSGPGQFSGNTIYF TGTGCCAGCAGTGGCCCCGGACAGTTCTCTGGAAACACCATATATTTT
. TRBJ2-3 TRBV5-6 . CASSLARFRATDTQYF TGTGCCAGCAGCTTGGCGAGATTCCGTGCCACAGATACGCAGTATTTT
. TRBJ2-1 TRBV5-6 . CASSLGVGEAYNEQFF TGTGCCAGCAGCTTGGGAGTGGGAGAGGCCTACAATGAGCAGTTCTTC
. TRBJ1-2 TRBV30 TRBD1 CAWSVRATGDYGYTF TGTGCCTGGAGTGTACGTGCCACAGGGGACTATGGCTACACCTTC
once TRBJ2-3 TRBV6-2/TRBV6-3 . CASSYRDTDTQYF TGTGCCAGCAGTTACCGGGACACAGATACGCAGTATTTT
. TRBJ1-6 TRBV6-5 . CASSYPGQSNSPLHF TGTGCCAGCAGTTACCCCGGACAGTCTAATTCACCCCTCCACTTT
few TRBJ2-1 TRBV7-8 . CASSLVGGRGSYNEQFF TGTGCCAGCAGCTTAGTCGGTGGGAGGGGGTCCTACAATGAGCAGTTCTTC
once TRBJ1-5 TRBV6-1 TRBD1 CASSERDRGREPQHF TGTGCCAGCAGTGAACGGGACAGGGGTAGGGAGCCCCAGCATTTT
. TRBJ2-2 TRBV4-3 . CASSQDHIPDTGELFF TGCGCCAGCAGCCAAGATCACATCCCCGACACCGGGGAGCTGTTTTTT
. TRBJ1-2 TRBV19 . CASSIAINRQEGYTF TGTGCCAGTAGTATAGCCATCAACAGACAAGAGGGCTACACCTTC
. TRBJ2-1 TRBV7-9 . CASSLTSSEQFF TGTGCCAGCAGCTTAACTAGCAGTGAGCAGTTCTTC
. TRBJ2-7 TRBV5-1 TRBD2 CASSLVGGAGEQYF TGCGCCAGCAGCTTGGTGGGAGGGGCAGGCGAGCAGTACTTC
. TRBJ2-1 TRBV7-6 TRBD2 CASSSPGVAGVNEQFF TGTGCCAGCAGCTCCCCGGGGGTAGCGGGAGTCAATGAGCAGTTCTTC
. TRBJ1-1 TRBV7-9 . CASMRDGSEAFF TGTGCCAGCATGCGGGACGGCTCTGAAGCTTTCTTT
. TRBJ2-7 TRBV7-8 TRBD2 CASSLRAGRNEQYF TGTGCCAGCAGCCTGCGAGCGGGACGAAACGAGCAGTACTTC
. TRBJ2-1 TRBV6-4 . CASSEQGTGGNEQFF TGTGCCAGCAGTGAACAAGGAACAGGTGGCAATGAGCAGTTCTTC
once TRBJ1-6 TRBV6-5 . CATHSRVGSPLHF TGTGCCACTCATAGCAGGGTTGGTTCACCCCTCCACTTT
. TRBJ1-5 TRBV27 . CASSFGGSNQPQHF TGTGCCAGCAGTTTCGGAGGGAGCAATCAGCCCCAGCATTTT
. TRBJ2-2 TRBV7-2 TRBD1 CASSLRPGGNTGELFF TGTGCCAGCAGCTTAAGGCCAGGGGGTAACACCGGGGAGCTGTTTTTT
. TRBJ2-5 TRBV5-3 . CARSRGTKETQYF TGTGCCAGAAGCCGCGGGACGAAAGAGACCCAGTACTTC
. TRBJ1-5 TRBV7-2 . CASSFRGGNQPQHF TGTGCCAGCAGCTTTAGAGGAGGCAATCAGCCCCAGCATTTT
. TRBJ1-4 TRBV3-1/TRBV3-2 TRBD1 CASSQRDREGKLLF TGTGCCAGCAGCCAACGGGACAGGGAAGGAAAACTGCTTTTT
. TRBJ2-2 TRBV4-3 TRBD1 CASSQDSVGQGGTGELFF TGCGCCAGCAGCCAAGATTCGGTAGGACAGGGCGGCACCGGGGAGCTGTTTTTT
. TRBJ1-2 TRBV6-5 . CASGTPNYGYTF TGTGCCAGCGGGACACCGAACTATGGCTACACCTTC
. TRBJ1-5 TRBV7-2 . CASSTQGHQPQHF TGTGCCAGCAGCACCCAGGGGCACCAGCCCCAGCATTTT
. TRBJ1-2 TRBV4-3 . CASSQDRGYGYTF TGCGCCAGCAGCCAAGATAGGGGGTATGGCTACACCTTC
. TRBJ2-7 TRBV19 . CASSNRDSPYEQYF TGTGCCAGTAGTAACCGGGACTCACCCTACGAGCAGTACTTC
. TRBJ2-3 TRBV6-5 . CATASSVISTDTQYF TGTGCCACCGCTTCTAGCGTAATTAGCACAGATACGCAGTATTTT
. TRBJ1-2 TRBV4-3 . CASSLLRGAREGYTF TGCGCCAGCAGCCTACTACGGGGGGCGCGGGAAGGCTACACCTTC
. TRBJ1-1 TRBV12-3/TRBV12-4 . CASTLGPEAEAFF TGTGCCAGCACCCTGGGCCCGGAGGCTGAAGCTTTCTTT
. TRBJ2-3 TRBV6-6 TRBD1 CASSFNPGQGADTQYF TGTGCCAGCAGTTTCAACCCGGGACAGGGGGCAGATACGCAGTATTTT
few TRBJ2-7 TRBV15 . CATSRDLRGGGSYEQYF TGTGCCACCAGCAGAGATCTCAGGGGCGGGGGCTCCTACGAGCAGTACTTC
. TRBJ1-1 TRBV28 . CASSFRAARVAFF TGTGCCAGCAGTTTCCGGGCTGCGCGGGTGGCTTTCTTT
. TRBJ1-4 TRBV2 . CASCRLINEKLLF TGTGCCAGTTGCAGACTCATTAATGAAAAACTGCTTTTT